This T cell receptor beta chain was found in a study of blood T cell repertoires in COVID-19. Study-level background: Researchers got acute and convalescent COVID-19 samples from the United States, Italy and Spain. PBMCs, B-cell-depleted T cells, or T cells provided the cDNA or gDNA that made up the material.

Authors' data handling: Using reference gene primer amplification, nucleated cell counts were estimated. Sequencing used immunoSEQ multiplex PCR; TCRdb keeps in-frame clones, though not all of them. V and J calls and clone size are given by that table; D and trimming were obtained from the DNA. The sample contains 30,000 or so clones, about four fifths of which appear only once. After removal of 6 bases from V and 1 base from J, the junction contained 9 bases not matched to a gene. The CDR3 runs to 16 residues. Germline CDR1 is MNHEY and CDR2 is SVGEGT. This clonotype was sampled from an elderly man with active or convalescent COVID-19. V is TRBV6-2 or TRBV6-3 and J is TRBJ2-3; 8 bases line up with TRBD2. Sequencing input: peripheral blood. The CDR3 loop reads CASSRRGARGTDTQYF. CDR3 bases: TGTGCCAGCAGCCGGCGGGGGGCGCGAGGCACAGATACGCAGTATTTT.